This passage covers 25 T cell receptor beta chains from one sample sequenced in a study of blood T cells in healthy people across ages. Together with a sample-barcoded 5' primer, a J-beta primer mix was included in a second PCR lasting roughly 7 to 11 cycles. Using its own MiXCR run on the 5' RACE reads, TCRdb lists one record per CDR3 protein. The sample carries 800,000 to 950,000 distinct CDR3 sequences, approximately 32% recorded once. Another study also made use of these data, one on T cells of mothers and their children.

Sequences were obtained from blood. Receptor source: a woman between 40 and 50 years old in good health.

The sample holds many counts of this clonotype. The V gene is TRBV29-1, the J gene TRBJ2-3; weak D call: TRBD1 (5 bases). The CDR3 sequence is 14 residues long. From germline, CDR1 is SQVTM and CDR2 ANQGSEA. Trimming shortened V by 7 bases and J by 1 base, and 15 bases separated the two germline ends. The DNA for the CDR3 is TGCAGCGCACAGGCTTCCTCGGGCACAGATACGCAGTATTTT. Translated: CSAQASSGTDTQYF.

At least ten counts were recorded for this clonotype. The CDR3 nucleotides read TGCGCCAGCAGCTTCGGGACAGGGTTTGGCTACACCTTC. It codes for CASSFGTGFGYTF. The V gene is TRBV5-1, the J gene TRBJ1-2, with 9 nucleotides matching TRBD1. With V trimmed by 2 bases and J by 7 bases, 3 bases remained unmatched. Germline loops: CDR1 SGHRS, CDR2 YFSETQ. CDR3 length: 13 residues. Full variable domain (remainder filled in from reference TRBV5-1 and TRBJ1-2): KAGVTQTPRYLIKTRGQQVTLSCSPISGHRSVSWYQQTPGQGLQFLFEYFSETQRNKGNFPGRFSGRQFSNSRSEMNVSTLELGDSALYLCASSFGTGFGYTFGSGTRLTVV.

The chain carries TRBV12-3 or TRBV12-4 and TRBJ1-2; no reliable D call. The V gene lost 7 bases and the J gene lost 8 bases, with 20 bases spanning the gap. The CDR3 extends over 14 amino acids. The CDR3 protein is CASILWEGSEGYTF. DNA for the CDR3: TGTGCCAGCATCCTCTGGGAGGGATCGGAAGGCTACACCTTC.

This clonotype occurred a few times. This rearrangement joins TRBV11-2 to TRBJ2-1, with 15 nucleotides matching TRBD2. V lost 4 bases and J lost 2; bases outside the gene matches: 0. The CDR3 covers 16 residues. From germline, CDR1 is SGHAT and CDR2 FQNNGV. CDR3 region: CASSWTSGGAYNEQFF. CDR3 DNA: TGTGCCAGCAGCTGGACTAGCGGGGGGGCCTACAATGAGCAGTTCTTC. The full variable domain, in which reference TRBV11-2 and TRBJ2-1 provide the parts outside the CDR3, is EAGVAQSPRYKIIEKRQSVAFWCNPISGHATLYWYQQILGQGPKLLIQFQNNGVVDDSQLPKDRFSAERLKGVDSTLKIQPAKLEDSAVYLCASSWTSGGAYNEQFFGPGTRLTVL.

This clonotype was seen repeatedly, ten times or more. This chain joins TRBV5-1 and TRBJ1-4; the D is unclear. CDR3 size: 13 residues. Per germline, CDR1 SGHRS and CDR2 YFSETQ. Between the trimmed V and J ends, which lost 0 bases and 5 bases, there was a span of 5 bases. DNA for the CDR3: TGCGCCAGCAGCTTGGAGTGGAATGAAAAACTGTTTTTT. Protein product: CASSLEWNEKLFF. Combining the CDR3 with reference TRBV5-1 and TRBJ1-4 gives the whole variable domain KAGVTQTPRYLIKTRGQQVTLSCSPISGHRSVSWYQQTPGQGLQFLFEYFSETQRNKGNFPGRFSGRQFSNSRSEMNVSTLELGDSALYLCASSLEWNEKLFFGSGTQLSVL.

This clonotype was seen a handful of times. The chain carries TRBV5-1 and TRBJ1-1, with D maybe TRBD1 (6 bases). This CDR3 contains 14 residues. Germline V gene sequence: CDR1 SGHRS, CDR2 YFSETQ. V dropped 6 bases and J dropped 7 bases, with 19 bases sitting between them. Here the CDR3 reads CASTPGAGVIEAFF. Here the CDR3 DNA reads TGCGCCAGCACCCCGGGGGCAGGGGTCATTGAAGCTTTCTTT.

This clonotype was found a few times. The V call is TRBV20-1, the J call TRBJ2-3, with TRBD2 identical over 10 bases. Germline assignment: CDR1 DFQATT and CDR2 SNEGSKA (reference sequence). J was trimmed by 4 bases and V by 1 base; bases with no gene match: 11. The CDR3 runs to 17 residues. CDR3 sequence reads: CSARGLMTSGSSDTQYF. In DNA form, the CDR3 reads TGCAGTGCTAGAGGACTAATGACTAGCGGGTCATCAGATACGCAGTATTTT.

This sequence joins TRBV15 and TRBJ2-7, with D uncertain. The CDR3 has 13 amino acids. In germline, CDR1 is LNHNV, CDR2 YYDKDF (reference sequence). V lost 5 bases and J lost 5, with 13 bases in between. The CDR3 nucleotides are TGTGCCACCAGCCCCCGTGTGATGGACGAGCAGTACTTC. Translated, it gives CATSPRVMDEQYF. The full variable domain, rest sourced from reference TRBV15 and TRBJ2-7, is DAMVIQNPRYQVTQFGKPVTLSCSQTLNHNVMYWYQQKSSQAPKLLFHYYDKDFNNEADTPDNFQSRRPNTSFCFLDIRSPGLGDTAMYLCATSPRVMDEQYFGPGTRLTVT.

A word on this clonotype: With a much larger clone just one base away, this may be a read error. The chain combines TRBV9 with TRBJ1-2, with TRBD1 as a possible D gene (6 bases). The germline V gene has CDR1 SGDLS and CDR2 YYNGEE. This CDR3 spans 11 amino acids. The CDR3 spells CVSSGDTGYTF. DNA for the CDR3: TGTGTCAGCAGCGGGGACACTGGCTACACCTTC.

This clonotype was counted a few times. The rearrangement links TRBV25-1 to TRBJ1-6; D is undetermined. Trimming cost V 5 bases and J 6 bases, with 14 bases left between them. Germline values: CDR1 MGHDK, CDR2 SYGVNS. CDR3 length: 15 amino acids. CDR3 bases: TGTGCCAGCAGTTTTGCAGAGGGTCCTAATTCACCCCTCCACTTT. Translating it yields CASSFAEGPNSPLHF. Full variable domain (remainder filled in from reference TRBV25-1 and TRBJ1-6): EADIYQTPRYLVIGTGKKITLECSQTMGHDKMYWYQQDPGMELHLIHYSYGVNSTEKGDLSSESTVSRIRTEHFPLTLESARPSHTSQYLCASSFAEGPNSPLHFGNGTRLTVT.

This clonotype was seen a few times. A junction end diverges from the germline sequence, so it may reflect a read error. The chain carries TRBV7-6 and TRBJ1-1; D possibly corresponds to TRBD1 (5 bases). The CDR3 sequence is 13 residues long. Per germline, CDR1 SGHVS and CDR2 FNYEAQ. For the CDR3, the DNA is TGTGCCAGCAGCTCAGGGACGAGCACTGAAGCCTTCTTT. It yields the protein CASSSGTSTEAFF.

This clonotype was recorded at least ten times. The gene calls are TRBV15 and TRBJ2-3; 9 nucleotides match TRBD2. This CDR3 is 17 amino acids long. With V trimmed by 1 base and J by 3 bases, 8 bases remained unmatched. Germline CDR1 and CDR2: LNHNV and YYDKDF (reference sequence). The CDR3 DNA sequence: TGTGCCACCAGCAGAGGGTCGAGTAGCGGGGGAACAGATACGCAGTATTTT. This gives the protein CATSRGSSSGGTDTQYF.

Note on this clonotype: A much larger clone is a single base away; this may be a read error. The genes are TRBV9 and TRBJ2-5, with 10 bases lining up with TRBD2. The CDR3 has 14 residues. V lost 4 bases, J lost 13 bases, and 13 bases stayed unmatched. The V gene's germline CDR1 is SGDLS and CDR2 YYNGEE. The DNA for the CDR3 is TGTGCCAGCAGCTCAGGCTCTAGCGGGGGCCCCAGGTACTTC. This translates into CASSSGSSGGPRYF.

This clonotype was counted only a few times. This chain uses TRBV12-3 or TRBV12-4 with TRBJ2-3; 11 nucleotides line up with TRBD2. With 6 bases clipped from V and 0 bases from J, the junction kept 2 bases outside the gene matches. The CDR3 totals 15 residues. The CDR3 region has the DNA TGTGCCAGCAGGACTAGCGGGACTAGCACAGATACGCAGTATTTT. It translates to CASRTSGTSTDTQYF.

The J gene is TRBJ2-3, the V gene TRBV7-9; the match to TRBD2 covers 10 bases. The CDR3 runs to 18 residues. Germline loops: CDR1 SEHNR, CDR2 FQNEAQ (reference sequence). The ends lost 2 bases at V and 2 bases at J; junction bases unmatched: 10. CDR3 amino acids: CASSLRVSGTSVTDTQYF. The CDR3 bases are TGTGCCAGCAGCTTACGGGTTTCGGGGACTAGCGTCACAGATACGCAGTATTTT.

The rearrangement uses TRBV27 and TRBJ1-6, with 10 bases aligning to TRBD1. V was pared by 8 bases and J by 10 bases, with 8 bases of the junction left unmatched. Germline-derived CDR1 and CDR2 are MNHEY and SMNVEV (reference sequence). CDR3 length equals 14 residues. The CDR3 region is CASARQGAGSPLHF. CDR3 sequence (DNA): TGTGCCAGCGCGCGACAGGGGGCAGGGTCACCCCTCCACTTT.

Note on this clonotype: This may arise from a read error, as a much more abundant clone is one base away. This chain links TRBV9 with TRBJ2-3; D remains unclear. CDR3 length: 15 residues. Germline-derived CDR1 and CDR2 are SGDLS and YYNGEE. The CDR3 is CASGVEGGVQDTQYF. DNA of the CDR3: TGTGCCAGCGGCGTAGAAGGTGGGGTTCAAGATACGCAGTATTTT.

This clonotype appeared a few times. The chain joins TRBV28 to TRBJ2-4, with D uncertain. V gave up 7 bases and J gave up 0 bases, with 16 bases separating them. Germline lookup yields CDR1 MDHEN and CDR2 SYDVKM. The CDR3 spans 16 residues. CDR3 sequence reads: CASTPHEVLAKNIQYF. The DNA of the CDR3 is TGTGCCAGCACACCCCACGAAGTGCTAGCCAAAAACATTCAGTACTTC.

For this clonotype: One junction end disagrees with the germline gene, perhaps due to a read error. The gene calls are TRBV4-3 and TRBJ1-2; D unresolved. Germline lookup yields CDR1 LGHNA and CDR2 YSLEER. The CDR3 totals 15 residues. Here the CDR3 reads CANSQEANRDYGYTF. The CDR3 nucleotides read TGCGCCAACAGCCAAGAGGCAAACCGGGACTATGGCTACACCTTC.

The chain combines TRBV7-3 with TRBJ2-5, with D perhaps TRBD1 (6 bases). TRBJ2-7 explains the end of the DNA better; the J call may be wrong. Germline V gene data show CDR1 as SGHTA and CDR2 as FQGTGA. This CDR3 contains 14 residues. The CDR3 spells CASSLKGDNYEQYF. CDR3 bases: TGTGCCAGCAGCTTAAAGGGGGATAACTACGAGCAGTACTTC.

The chain is built from TRBV18 and TRBJ2-7, with D tentatively TRBD1 (6 bases). Trimming left V 3 bases short and J 6 bases short, with 12 bases between. This CDR3 contains 13 residues. Germline V gives CDR1 KGHSH, CDR2 LQKENI. For the CDR3, the DNA is TGTGCCAGCTCACCTAGGGACATCGGCGAGCAGTACTTC. Translation gives CASSPRDIGEQYF. Supplemented by reference TRBV18 and TRBJ2-7, the full variable domain reads NAGVMQNPRHLVRRRGQEARLRCSPMKGHSHVYWYRQLPEEGLKFMVYLQKENIIDESGMPKERFSAEFPKEGPSILRIQQVVRGDSAAYFCASSPRDIGEQYFGPGTRLTVT.

The chain has TRBV25-1 and TRBJ2-1, with D possibly TRBD1 on 6 matching bases. Per germline, CDR1 MGHDK and CDR2 SYGVNS. Trimming left V 7 bases short and J 9 bases short, with 16 bases between. CDR3 length: 13 amino acids. CDR3 nucleotides: TGTGCCAGCAACCCAGGGGTAAGGGGTGAGCAGTTCTTC. This codes for CASNPGVRGEQFF. The variable domain in full, with the rest retrieved from reference TRBV25-1 and TRBJ2-1, is EADIYQTPRYLVIGTGKKITLECSQTMGHDKMYWYQQDPGMELHLIHYSYGVNSTEKGDLSSESTVSRIRTEHFPLTLESARPSHTSQYLCASNPGVRGEQFFGPGTRLTVL.

The genes are TRBV19 and TRBJ2-4, with D hard to call. Deletions cut 10 bases from V and 6 bases from J, with 13 bases between. CDR1 LNHDA and CDR2 SQIVND come from the germline V gene (reference sequence). The CDR3 is 12 residues long. The CDR3 here is CATSQLGNIQYF. CDR3 nucleotides: TGTGCCACGTCTCAGTTAGGAAACATTCAGTACTTC.

The chain carries TRBV4-3 and TRBJ2-1; D might be TRBD1 (5 bases). CDR3 size: 15 residues. V was trimmed by 4 bases and J by 6 bases, leaving 16 bases between them. Germline CDR1 reads LGHNA; CDR2 reads YSLEER. CDR3 bases: TGCGCCAGCAGCCTTAGACAGAGTACCCGCAATGAGCAGTTCTTC. This sequence encodes CASSLRQSTRNEQFF.

This chain connects TRBV27 to TRBJ2-3, with TRBD2 identical over 8 bases. With 7 bases clipped from V and 4 bases from J, the junction kept 16 bases outside the gene matches. The germline CDR1 and CDR2 sequences are MNHEY and SMNVEV (reference sequence). This CDR3 region has 17 residues. The CDR3 bases are TGTGCCAGCACCCTGAGGCCTGGACTAGCTGGGGCAGATACGCAGTATTTT. It codes for CASTLRPGLAGADTQYF.